This T cell receptor (beta chain) was sequenced in a study of cytomegalovirus exposure and HLA in healthy donors. General study points: According to the study, roughly 160 TCR beta chains were cytomegalovirus-associated.

PCR was performed using 60 Vbeta and 13 Jbeta primers. The protocol was immunoSEQ multiplex PCR, while the TCRdb copy is restricted to in-frame clones and leaves out a portion. The table shows roughly 130,000 clones, with roughly 80% occurring only once. Comments on this clone: What it binds is unknown.

The CDR3 sequence is 15 residues long. The ends lost 6 bases at V and 4 bases at J; junction bases unmatched: 8. Germline values: CDR1 MNHEY, CDR2 SVGAGI. V is TRBV6-5 and J is TRBJ2-1; the match to TRBD2 covers 8 bases. The sample consisted of PBMCs. This clonotype was sampled from a woman aged 40-49 years in good health and CMV-seropositive. The CDR3 DNA is TGTGCCAGCAGCGCCCTGGAGCGGGGGTACAATGAGCAGTTCTTC. It codes for CASSALERGYNEQFF.